This passage covers 21 T cell receptor beta chains from one sample sequenced in a study of OX40 agonist ivuxolimab in advanced cancers. TCRdb's copy holds only in-frame clones and misses some; the assay was immunoSEQ multiplex PCR. The sample shows over 60,000 clones, around 90% of them seen only once. The sequenced sample was CD4+ or CD8+ T cells sorted from blood, obtained in a trial of the OX40 agonist ivuxolimab. The receptors were gathered from an adult with an advanced solid tumor such as melanoma, head and neck, liver or kidney cancer.

CDR3 nucleotide sequence: TGTGCCAGCAGCCCACCCGCCCACCTAACCTATAGCAATCAGCCCCAGCATTTT. Its protein product is CASSPPAHLTYSNQPQHF. The chain joins TRBV28 to TRBJ1-5; the D is unclear. This CDR3 has 18 residues. V dropped 6 bases and J dropped 0 bases, with 21 bases sitting between them. The germline V gene encodes CDR1 MDHEN and CDR2 SYDVKM.

The chain employs TRBV10-3 and TRBJ2-1; TRBD1 agrees at 7 bases. The germline V gene encodes CDR1 ENHRY and CDR2 SYGVKD. Unmatched junction bases numbered 2, after V lost 2 bases and J lost 4 bases. This CDR3 is built from 14 residues. The CDR3 nucleotides read TGTGCCATCAGTGAGCCGGGACAGTACAATGAGCAGTTCTTC. The encoded protein is CAISEPGQYNEQFF.

The chain carries TRBV9 and TRBJ1-5; the D gene is possibly TRBD1 (6 bases). Deletions cut 0 bases from V and 3 bases from J, with 7 bases between. This CDR3 has 14 amino acids. The V gene's germline CDR1 is SGDLS and CDR2 YYNGEE. CDR3 loop: CASSVGQANQPQHF. The CDR3 coding sequence is TGTGCCAGCAGCGTAGGACAGGCCAATCAGCCCCAGCATTTT.

J is TRBJ2-7 and V is TRBV19; 9 nucleotides line up with TRBD1. The CDR3 covers 16 residues. CDR1 and CDR2 from the germline V gene are LNHDA and SQIVND (reference sequence). V lost 5 bases, J lost 4 bases, and 12 bases stayed unmatched. The CDR3 nucleotides are TGTGCCAGTAGTCAACATACCGGGACAGGGACGTACGAGCAGTACTTC. This codes for CASSQHTGTGTYEQYF.

The CDR3 DNA follows: TGTGCCACCAGCAAGGACAGGGTGGATGGCAATCAGCCCCAGCATTTT. Translating it yields CATSKDRVDGNQPQHF. The genes are TRBV15 and TRBJ1-5, with 8 bases matching TRBD1. J gave up 2 bases and V 4 bases, and 7 bases lay outside the gene matches. The germline gives CDR1 LNHNV, CDR2 YYDKDF (reference sequence). The CDR3 is made up of 16 amino acids.

This chain joins TRBV10-3 and TRBJ1-6; D might be TRBD1 (5 bases). Germline-derived CDR1 and CDR2 are ENHRY and SYGVKD. This CDR3 region has 15 residues. V lost 8 bases, J lost 2 bases, and 13 bases lay in between. CDR3: CAIHKGEPYNSPLHF. The CDR3 region has the DNA TGTGCCATCCATAAAGGGGAGCCCTATAATTCACCCCTCCACTTT.

The V gene is TRBV29-1, the J gene TRBJ1-1; weak D call: TRBD1 (5 bases). Germline assignment: CDR1 SQVTM and CDR2 ANQGSEA. CDR3 size: 13 residues. Trimming left V 6 bases short and J 4 bases short, with 15 bases between. CDR3 DNA sequence: TGCAGCGTGGCGCATGGGGGGGGCACTGAAGCTTTCTTT. Its translation is CSVAHGGGTEAFF.

This clone was counted a single time. The V and J genes are TRBV6-1 and TRBJ2-1; D is unclear. The CDR3 covers 13 residues. Germline-derived CDR1 and CDR2 are MNHNS and SASEGT. Trimming took off 5 bases at V and 9 bases at J, with 14 bases between the two ends. CDR3 nucleotides: TGTGCCAGCAGTCCGGCCAGATTTACTGAGCAGTTCTTC. Protein sequence: CASSPARFTEQFF.

CDR3 residues: CSAGKGDEQYF. The DNA for the CDR3 is TGCAGTGCGGGAAAAGGGGACGAGCAGTACTTC. The J gene is TRBJ2-7, the V gene TRBV20-1, with D possibly TRBD1 on 5 matching bases. The CDR3 runs to 11 residues. The germline gives CDR1 DFQATT, CDR2 SNEGSKA (reference sequence). Trimming stripped 6 bases from V and 5 bases from J, with 11 bases between.

This chain uses TRBV6-6 with TRBJ2-3; D possibly corresponds to TRBD2 (5 bases). The V gene's germline CDR1 is MNHNY and CDR2 SVGAGI (reference sequence). This CDR3 region has 14 residues. Trimming pared 5 bases from V and 3 bases from J, leaving 12 bases between. The CDR3 DNA reads TGTGCCAGCAGTCCCGGGGTCTCTACAGATACGCAGTATTTT. Translation gives CASSPGVSTDTQYF.

CDR3 loop: CATSTAGGETQYF. In nucleotides, the CDR3 is TGTGCCACCAGCACGGCGGGAGGAGAGACCCAGTACTTC. This chain links TRBV15 with TRBJ2-5, with 8 bases identical to TRBD2. Germline CDR1 and CDR2: LNHNV and YYDKDF (reference sequence). Trimming cost V 4 bases and J 4 bases; bases outside gene matches: 2. CDR3 length equals 13 residues. Based on the CDR3 plus reference TRBV15 and TRBJ2-5, the full variable domain is DAMVIQNPRYQVTQFGKPVTLSCSQTLNHNVMYWYQQKSSQAPKLLFHYYDKDFNNEADTPDNFQSRRPNTSFCFLDIRSPGLGDTAMYLCATSTAGGETQYFGPGTRLLVL.

This clone was seen once. The chain is built from TRBV4-2 and TRBJ2-3; 7 bases are a match to TRBD2. Trimming cost V 0 bases and J 2 bases; bases outside gene matches: 5. The CDR3 sequence is 16 residues long. Germline assignment: CDR1 LGHNA and CDR2 YNFKEQ. In nucleotides, the CDR3 is TGTGCCAGCAGCCAAGAGTCTAGCGGAAACACAGATACGCAGTATTTT. Its protein product is CASSQESSGNTDTQYF.

V usage is TRBV7-9 and J usage is TRBJ1-2; D remains unclear. The germline V gene has CDR1 SEHNR and CDR2 FQNEAQ (reference sequence). This CDR3 region has 16 residues. V shed 1 base and J shed 3 bases, with 15 bases lying between them. CDR3 nucleotide sequence: TGTGCCAGCAGCTTAGGGGCGGGGTCGGTTGACTATGGCTACACCTTC. Its protein is CASSLGAGSVDYGYTF.

The V and J genes are TRBV6-5 and TRBJ2-5, with D uncertain. With the DNA end fitting TRBJ2-7 better, the J assignment may be wrong. CDR1 and CDR2 (germline): MNHEY, SVGAGI. CDR3 length: 14 residues. DNA of the CDR3: TGTGCCAGCACTATAGGTGCAGGAAACTACGAGCAGTACTTC. Protein: CASTIGAGNYEQYF.

In its sample, this clone was seen once. CDR3 amino acids: CASSLVQGNQPQHF. In nucleotides, the CDR3 is TGTGCCAGCAGTTTGGTACAGGGCAATCAGCCCCAGCATTTT. The chain joins TRBV28 to TRBJ1-5; D is possibly TRBD1 (5 bases). The CDR3 loop spans 14 amino acids. Germline V gene lookup returns CDR1 MDHEN and CDR2 SYDVKM. V was cut by 3 bases and J by 2 bases, with 8 bases left in between.

The chain employs TRBV10-3 and TRBJ2-2; 11 positions agree with TRBD1. This CDR3 has 15 amino acids. The V gene end was trimmed by 4 bases and the J gene end by 7 bases; junction bases not matched to a gene: 5. Per germline, CDR1 ENHRY and CDR2 SYGVKD. CDR3 bases: TGTGCCATCAGTGGCGGGACAGGGGGATACGGGGAGCTGTTTTTT. Protein: CAISGGTGGYGELFF.

CDR3 loop: CASSWRLDGTDTQYF. The DNA for the CDR3 is TGCGCCAGCAGCTGGCGACTAGATGGCACAGATACGCAGTATTTT. The J gene is TRBJ2-3, the V gene TRBV5-1; D is perhaps TRBD2 (6 bases). The length of the CDR3 is 15 residues. Trimming left V 3 bases short and J 1 base short, with 12 bases between. Germline V lookup: CDR1 SGHRS, CDR2 YFSETQ.

As to this clone: A much more abundant neighbour one base away suggests this may be a read error. The chain carries TRBV9 and TRBJ1-5, with D maybe TRBD1 (6 bases). The CDR3 covers 13 residues. Germline assignment: CDR1 SGDLS and CDR2 YYNGEE. This CDR3 is CTSSVDGQQPQHF. In DNA, the CDR3 is TGTACCAGCAGCGTAGATGGACAGCAGCCCCAGCATTTT.

V is TRBV18 and J is TRBJ1-3; the D is unclear. Trimming left V 2 bases short and J 4 bases short, with 12 bases between. CDR1 and CDR2 from the germline V gene are KGHSH and LQKENI. This CDR3 spans 15 amino acids. This CDR3 reads CASSPAPAKGNTIYF. The CDR3 DNA is TGTGCCAGCTCACCAGCCCCGGCGAAGGGAAACACCATATATTTT.

The V gene is TRBV7-8, the J gene TRBJ2-1; 12 bases map to TRBD1. The CDR3 runs 17 residues. Germline V gene lookup returns CDR1 SGHVS and CDR2 FQNEAQ. The V gene end was trimmed by 2 bases and the J gene end by 7 bases; junction bases not matched to a gene: 9. CDR3 DNA sequence: TGTGCCAGCAGCTTATTAATTCCGGGACAGGGGGCTAATGAGCAGTTCTTC. This sequence encodes CASSLLIPGQGANEQFF.

This sequence joins TRBV29-1 and TRBJ1-4; D remains ambiguous. There are 12 residues in the CDR3. The V gene lost 7 bases and the J gene lost 3 bases, with 9 bases spanning the gap. Germline V CDR1 and CDR2: SQVTM, ANQGSEA. CDR3 in DNA: TGCAGCGGACGAGGTGCTAATGAAAAACTGTTTTTT. Amino acid sequence: CSGRGANEKLFF.